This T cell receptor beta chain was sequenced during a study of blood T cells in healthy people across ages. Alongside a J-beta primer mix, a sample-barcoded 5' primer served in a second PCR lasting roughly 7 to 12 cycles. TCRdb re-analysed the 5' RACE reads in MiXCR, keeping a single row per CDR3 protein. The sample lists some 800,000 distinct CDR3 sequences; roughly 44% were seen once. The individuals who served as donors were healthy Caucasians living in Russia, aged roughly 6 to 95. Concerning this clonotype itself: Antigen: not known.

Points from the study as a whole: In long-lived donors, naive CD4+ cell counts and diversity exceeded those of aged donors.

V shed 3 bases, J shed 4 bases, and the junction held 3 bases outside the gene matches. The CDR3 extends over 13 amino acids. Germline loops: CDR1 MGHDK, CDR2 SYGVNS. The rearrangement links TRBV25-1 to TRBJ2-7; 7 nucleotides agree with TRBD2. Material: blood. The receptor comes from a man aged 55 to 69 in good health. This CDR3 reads CASSETSLYEQYF. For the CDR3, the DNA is TGTGCCAGCAGTGAGACTAGCCTGTACGAGCAGTACTTC.